A single sample is the source of the 17 T cell receptor beta chains below, sequenced in a study of T cells in Graves' hyperthyroidism and ophthalmopathy. From RNA transcripts, TCR beta CDR3 regions were amplified. First-round RT-PCR of the TCR CDR3 relied on the HTBI primer set. TCRdb itself ran the multiplex PCR reads through MiXCR, one entry per CDR3 protein. The profile shows roughly 420,000 distinct CDR3 sequences, around 13% of them singletons. Sequencing was carried out using blood. These receptors came from a woman in her late teens or twenties with Graves' hyperthyroidism.

The chain couples TRBV5-1 to TRBJ1-6, with 9 bases aligning to TRBD1. This CDR3 has 17 amino acids. The V gene's germline CDR1 is SGHRS and CDR2 YFSETQ. V lost 0 bases to trimming and J lost 7 bases; unmatched junction nucleotides: 8. The CDR3: CASSLAFSGTGNSPLHF. The CDR3 DNA follows: TGCGCCAGCAGCTTGGCCTTCTCCGGGACAGGGAATTCACCCCTCCACTTT.

This clonotype was seen ten or more times. The chain joins TRBV12-5 to TRBJ1-1; no definite D call. The germline V gene has CDR1 LGHNT and CDR2 FRNRAP. V lost 1 base and J 0 bases, leaving 6 bases between the germline ends. This CDR3 region has 14 residues. The CDR3 region is CASGLEGVNTEAFF. The DNA of the CDR3 is TGTGCTAGTGGTTTGGAGGGAGTGAACACTGAAGCTTTCTTT.

This clonotype was seen ten or more times. The chain has TRBV6-2 or TRBV6-3 and TRBJ2-7; D not resolved. Germline CDR1 is MNHEY and CDR2 is SVGEGT. With 4 bases removed from V and 0 bases from J, the gap between germline ends came to 13 bases. The CDR3 is 15 residues long. For the CDR3, the DNA is TGTGCCAGCAGTTTCCCTGGGCCCCCCTCCTACGAGCAGTACTTC. The encoded protein is CASSFPGPPSYEQYF.

This clonotype was seen only once. With a much larger clone just one base away, this may be a read error. The V and J genes are TRBV7-3 and TRBJ2-3; 8 bases line up with TRBD2. This CDR3 spans 15 amino acids. V lost 5 bases, J lost 1 base, and 5 bases stayed unmatched. Germline loops: CDR1 SGHTA, CDR2 FQGTGA. CDR3 sequence reads: CASSASGGGTDTQYF. CDR3 DNA sequence: TGTGCCAGCAGCGCCAGCGGGGGTGGCACAGATACGCAGTATTTT.

As to this clonotype: A much larger clone differs from this one at a single base, so this may be a read error. The V gene is TRBV27, the J gene TRBJ2-5; D unclear. Germline V gene sequence: CDR1 MNHEY, CDR2 SMNVEV (reference sequence). The CDR3 contains 12 residues. The CDR3 spells CASSSGLETQCF. CDR3 nucleotides: TGTGCCAGCAGTTCTGGGTTGGAGACCCAGTGCTTC.

This clonotype was counted at least ten times. The V call is TRBV6-1, the J call TRBJ2-1; unclear D gene. Germline V gives CDR1 MNHNS, CDR2 SASEGT. CDR3 length equals 14 residues. V shed 6 bases and J shed 8 bases, with 17 bases lying between them. Here the CDR3 DNA reads TGTGCCAGCAGACCCGGGCCCCACGCAGATGAGCAGTTCTTC. This encodes CASRPGPHADEQFF.

In this sample, this clonotype turned up many times. The genes are TRBV28 and TRBJ2-7, with D unresolved. Between the trimmed V and J ends, which lost 5 bases and 7 bases, there was a span of 15 bases. The germline V gene encodes CDR1 MDHEN and CDR2 SYDVKM. This CDR3 comprises 13 residues. CDR3 loop: CASSNPNLEEQYF. The CDR3 DNA sequence: TGTGCCAGCAGTAACCCGAACTTGGAAGAGCAGTACTTC.

As concerns this clonotype: Since a much larger clone is just one base distant, this may be a read error. This chain links TRBV6-1 with TRBJ2-7; D call uncertain. V was trimmed by 6 bases and J by 7 bases, leaving 13 bases between them. The CDR3 consists of 12 residues. Germline assignment: CDR1 MNHNS and CDR2 SASEGT. The CDR3 region is CASRPDWNEQYF. The CDR3 DNA sequence: TGTGCCAGCAGGCCAGACTGGAATGAGCAGTACTTC.

Remarks on this clonotype: At one boundary the junction diverges from the germline segment, which might be a read error. The chain uses TRBV5-1 and TRBJ2-2, with D possibly TRBD1 on 7 matching bases. Germline CDR1 is SGHRS and CDR2 is YFSETQ. The CDR3 runs to 16 residues. CDR3 DNA: TGCGCCAGCAGTTTGGGTCGTCAGGGGGGCTCCGGGGAGCTGTTTTTT. Protein: CASSLGRQGGSGELFF. The full variable domain, completed using reference TRBV5-1 and TRBJ2-2, is KAGVTQTPRYLIKTRGQQVTLSCSPISGHRSVSWYQQTPGQGLQFLFEYFSETQRNKGNFPGRFSGRQFSNSRSEMNVSTLELGDSALYLCASSLGRQGGSGELFFGEGSRLTVL.

The CDR3 sequence: CASSYPAVGYNEQFF. The DNA for the CDR3 is TGTGCCAGCAGTTACCCAGCGGTGGGGTACAATGAGCAGTTCTTC. The chain couples TRBV27 to TRBJ2-1, with D possibly being TRBD2 (5 bases). V was clipped by 4 bases and J by 4 bases, with 14 bases between them. Germline V gene lookup returns CDR1 MNHEY and CDR2 SMNVEV (reference sequence). The CDR3 totals 15 residues.

The V and J genes are TRBV20-1 and TRBJ1-5; D is unresolved. CDR1 and CDR2 (germline): DFQATT, SNEGSKA (reference sequence). Trimming shortened V by 2 bases and J by 4 bases, and 21 bases separated the two germline ends. This CDR3 is 17 amino acids long. DNA for the CDR3: TGCAGTGCTAGAAGCTTTAAGGGAATAGGGCGTAATCAGCCCCAGCATTTT. It encodes CSARSFKGIGRNQPQHF.

J is TRBJ1-5 and V is TRBV6-2 or TRBV6-3; 8 bases align to TRBD1. The CDR3 covers 16 residues. The V and J ends lost 5 bases and 7 bases, in that order; junction bases with no gene match: 13. The germline CDR1 and CDR2 sequences are MNHEY and SVGEGT. CDR3 DNA: TGTGCCAGCAGTCTCGGATTGGGCACAGGGGGACAGCCCCAGCATTTT. Encoded protein: CASSLGLGTGGQPQHF.

The rearrangement links TRBV5-1 to TRBJ2-1, with 15 nucleotides matching TRBD2. V was clipped by 4 bases and J by 2 bases; unmatched bases: 7. In germline, CDR1 is SGHRS, CDR2 YFSETQ. This CDR3 is 18 amino acids long. The CDR3 protein is CASSPRTSGRAPYNEQFF. CDR3 in DNA: TGCGCCAGCAGCCCCAGGACTAGCGGGAGGGCCCCCTACAATGAGCAGTTCTTC.

This sequence joins TRBV14 and TRBJ1-2, with D uncertain. Trimming took 0 bases from V and 4 from J, leaving 9 bases between them. CDR1 is SGHDN and CDR2 is FVKESK in the germline V gene. The CDR3 is 14 residues long. CDR3 coding DNA: TGTGCCAGCAGCCAAGATACGCAGGCCTATGGCTACACCTTC. Protein sequence: CASSQDTQAYGYTF.

This clonotype came up many times. The rearrangement uses TRBV28 and TRBJ1-5; D is uncertain. V lost 7 bases to trimming and J lost 4 bases, with 5 bases between them. The CDR3 runs to 11 residues. Germline lookup yields CDR1 MDHEN and CDR2 SYDVKM. This CDR3 is CASTSNQPQHF. Here the CDR3 DNA reads TGTGCCAGCACCTCAAATCAGCCCCAGCATTTT.

This clonotype came up many times. The J gene is TRBJ2-7, the V gene TRBV6-1; D possibly matches TRBD1 or TRBD2 (5 bases each). Germline V gene data show CDR1 as MNHNS and CDR2 as SASEGT. Trimming took 7 bases from V and 7 from J, leaving 14 bases between them. The CDR3 covers 12 residues. The CDR3 bases are TGTGCCAGCACCGAGGTTGGGGGAGAGCAGTACTTC. Translating it yields CASTEVGGEQYF.

CDR3 coding DNA: TGTGCCAGCAGTTTTGGAATCAACACCGGGGAGCTGTTTTTT. Its translation: CASSFGINTGELFF. The chain joins TRBV12-3 or TRBV12-4 to TRBJ2-2, with D hard to call. The length of the CDR3 is 14 residues. Trimming stripped 3 bases from V and 2 bases from J, with 7 bases between.